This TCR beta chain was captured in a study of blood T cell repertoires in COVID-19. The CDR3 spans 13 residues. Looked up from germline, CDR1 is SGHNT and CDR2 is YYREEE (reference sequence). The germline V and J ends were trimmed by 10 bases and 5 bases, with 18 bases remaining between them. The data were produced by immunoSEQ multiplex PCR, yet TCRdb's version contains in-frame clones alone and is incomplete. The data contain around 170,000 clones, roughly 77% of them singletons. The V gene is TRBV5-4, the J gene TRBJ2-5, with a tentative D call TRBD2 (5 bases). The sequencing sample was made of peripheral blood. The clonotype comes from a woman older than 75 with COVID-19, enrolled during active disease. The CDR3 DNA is TGTGCCCACAAGGGTAAGGGAGAGGAGACCCAGTACTTC. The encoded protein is CAHKGKGEETQYF.